These T cell receptor beta chains were read from a single sample in a study of control samples from healthy donors and cancer patients. Sequenced by immunoSEQ multiplex PCR; TCRdb stores in-frame clones only, minus some. In the table there are about 54,000 clones, 95% to 96% of which are singletons. Sequenced sample: blood. These receptor sequences come from a woman in her twenties or thirties in good health. Both conserved end residues are part of each CDR3. D genes are given only for firm matches. Part of the rows lack a size; the others show once, few, many or a class for expanded clones.

.,TRBV28,TRBJ2-3,.,TGTGCCAGCAGTTTGCGCCTCCAAGATACGCAGTATTTT,CASSLRLQDTQYF
TRBD1,TRBV5-4,TRBJ1-4,.,TGTGCCAGCAGCCAAGGGACAGGGATGGGTAATGAAAAACTGTTTTTT,CASSQGTGMGNEKLFF
.,TRBV5-1,TRBJ1-2,.,TGCGCCAGCAGCTTGGCCCCGGACACCTCGGGGGGCTACACCTTC,CASSLAPDTSGGYTF
.,TRBV27,TRBJ2-3,once,TGTGCCAGCAGTTTAACGGGACCGGGCACAGATACGCAGTATTTT,CASSLTGPGTDTQYF
.,TRBV11-2,TRBJ2-1,.,TGTGCCAGCAGCTTATCACCGGGATCCCCTCCTGAGCAGTTCTTC,CASSLSPGSPPEQFF
TRBD2,TRBV19,TRBJ2-7,.,TGTGCCAGTAGTCTAAGACTAGCGGAATCGTACGAGCAGTACTTC,CASSLRLAESYEQYF
.,TRBV28,TRBJ2-1,.,TGTGCCAGCAGTTTATTGGGGGGAGGTGAGCAGTTCTTC,CASSLLGGGEQFF
TRBD2,TRBV18,TRBJ2-1,.,TGTGCCAGCTCACCCACTACCGGGAGGATCTATGAGCAGTTCTTC,CASSPTTGRIYEQFF
TRBD2,TRBV24-1,TRBJ2-5,.,TGTGCCACCAGGGGGACTAGCGGGAGCCACCAAGAGACCCAGTACTTC,CATRGTSGSHQETQYF
TRBD2,TRBV2,TRBJ2-1,.,TGTGCCAGCATAACCCGCGGGACTAGGGGTTTTAATGAGCAGTTCTTC,CASITRGTRGFNEQFF
.,TRBV28,TRBJ1-5,.,TGTGCCAGCAGCTCCCCGGGAACGGGCAAACAGCCCCAGCATTTT,CASSSPGTGKQPQHF
.,TRBV11-2,TRBJ2-1,once,TGTGCCAGCAGCTTAGATATAGGACAAGTCAATGAGCAGTTCTTC,CASSLDIGQVNEQFF
TRBD1,TRBV6-5,TRBJ1-6,.,TGTGCCAGCAGCTGGGGACAGGGGGTTTCACCCCTCCACTTT,CASSWGQGVSPLHF
.,TRBV18,TRBJ2-3,.,TGTGCCAGCTCACCTTCAGCGGCCCCCACAGATACGCAGTATTTT,CASSPSAAPTDTQYF
.,TRBV2,TRBJ1-2,once,TGTGCCAGCAGTGATGCCCGCCTTGGGGGCAACTATGGCTACACCTTC,CASSDARLGGNYGYTF
.,TRBV19,TRBJ2-1,.,TGTGCCAGTAGTATTGCCGCCGGACTAGTCAGGGGTGAGCAGTTCTTC,CASSIAAGLVRGEQFF
TRBD2,TRBV4-2,TRBJ2-7,.,TGTGCCAGCAGCCAAGAAGGGGGGCTAGCGGGAGGGCCGGGGTACGAGCAGTACTTC,CASSQEGGLAGGPGYEQYF
TRBD2,TRBV6-5,TRBJ2-3,.,TGTGCCACCCTTGCGGGAGGGGACCCAGATACGCAGTATTTT,CATLAGGDPDTQYF
TRBD1,TRBV6-4,TRBJ2-7,few,TGTGCCAGCAGTCCGGGACAGAGAAACTACGAGCAGTACTTC,CASSPGQRNYEQYF
TRBD1,TRBV27,TRBJ1-5,.,TGTGCCAGCAGCTCCCAGGGGGGGGATAGCAATCAGCCCCAGCATTTT,CASSSQGGDSNQPQHF
TRBD1,TRBV7-8,TRBJ2-1,.,TGTGCCAGCAGCATCCAGGGGGACGGCTCCTACAATGAGCAGTTCTTC,CASSIQGDGSYNEQFF
.,TRBV2,TRBJ2-3,.,TGTGCCAGCAACCACGGACCCGGAGATACGCAGTATTTT,CASNHGPGDTQYF
.,TRBV5-1,TRBJ2-5,.,TGCGCCAGCAGCTTAGGTCGCCAAGAGACCCAGTACTTC,CASSLGRQETQYF
TRBD2,TRBV6-1,TRBJ2-1,.,TGTGCCAGCAGTGAAGTACCCGGACTAGCGGGGGCCTACAATGAGCAGTTCTTC,CASSEVPGLAGAYNEQFF
TRBD2,TRBV7-2,TRBJ2-1,.,TGTGCCAGCAGCTTAGCTAGCGGGAGTTCCTACAATGAGCAGTTCTTC,CASSLASGSSYNEQFF
.,TRBV6-1,TRBJ1-2,.,TGTGCCAGCAGTGAAGCTCTGTCCTCGGGGAACTATGGCTACACCTTC,CASSEALSSGNYGYTF
.,TRBV20-1,TRBJ2-7,.,TGCAGTGCTAGTCTCCCTGGGACTGCGTCCTACGAGCAGTACTTC,CSASLPGTASYEQYF
TRBD2,TRBV28,TRBJ2-1,.,TGTGCCAGCAGTCTCAGACTAGCGGGAGCGTCTGAGCAGTTCTTC,CASSLRLAGASEQFF
.,TRBV10-3,TRBJ1-4,.,TGTGCCATCAGTTCGGACCACGGACAACATGAAAAACTGTTTTTT,CAISSDHGQHEKLFF
TRBD2,TRBV28,TRBJ2-1,.,TGTGCCAGCACCCCTAGCGGGTCTTACAATGAGCAGTTCTTC,CASTPSGSYNEQFF
.,TRBV19,TRBJ2-7,.,TGTGCCAGTAGTATAGATGAAGACAGACACTACGAGCAGTACTTC,CASSIDEDRHYEQYF
.,TRBV28,TRBJ1-4,.,TGTGCCAGCAGTTTCGGCAGGGCAACTAATGAAAAACTGTTTTTT,CASSFGRATNEKLFF
TRBD1,TRBV6-1,TRBJ1-1,.,TGTGCCAGCAGTGAACTCAGGGACAGGGACACTGAAGCTTTCTTT,CASSELRDRDTEAFF
TRBD2,TRBV5-1,TRBJ2-5,.,TGCGCCAGCAGCCGACTAGCGGGAGAGACCCAGTACTTC,CASSRLAGETQYF
.,TRBV3-1/TRBV3-2,TRBJ2-7,.,TGTGCCAGCAGCCAAGGAACGGTTGAGCAGTACTTC,CASSQGTVEQYF
.,TRBV5-4,TRBJ2-5,.,TGTGCCAGCAGCTCGCGACTAAACTTCTTTGTGGAGACCCAGTACTTC,CASSSRLNFFVETQYF
.,TRBV2,TRBJ1-2,few,TGTGCCAGCAGGGCAGAAGTCGGCTACACCTTC,CASRAEVGYTF
.,TRBV5-1,TRBJ1-5,.,TGCGCCAGCAGCTTGGGGGGCTTCGGTCAGCCCCAGCATTTT,CASSLGGFGQPQHF
.,TRBV4-1,TRBJ2-7,once,TGCGCCAGCAGCCAAGGAGGCCCACGGACCTACGAGCAGTACTTC,CASSQGGPRTYEQYF
TRBD1,TRBV28,TRBJ2-3,.,TGTGCCAGCATCCCGTTGGGACAGAGCACAGATACGCAGTATTTT,CASIPLGQSTDTQYF
.,TRBV5-3,TRBJ1-4,.,TGTGCCAGAAGCCTTAGGCGGATTAATGAAAAACTGTTTTTT,CARSLRRINEKLFF
.,TRBV2,TRBJ2-7,.,TGTGCCAGCATAGGGACTTCGAGCTCCTACGAGCAGTACTTC,CASIGTSSSYEQYF
TRBD2,TRBV5-6,TRBJ2-7,.,TGTGCCAGCAGCTTGGCCTCGGCTAGCGGGGTCCACGAGCAGTACTTC,CASSLASASGVHEQYF